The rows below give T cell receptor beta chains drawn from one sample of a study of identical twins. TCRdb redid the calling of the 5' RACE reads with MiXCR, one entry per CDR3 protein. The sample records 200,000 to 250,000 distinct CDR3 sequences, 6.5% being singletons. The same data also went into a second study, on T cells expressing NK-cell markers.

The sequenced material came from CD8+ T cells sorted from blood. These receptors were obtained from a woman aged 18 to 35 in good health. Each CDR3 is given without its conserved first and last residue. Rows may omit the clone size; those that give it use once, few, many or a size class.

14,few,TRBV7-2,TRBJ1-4,ASSYTGVSLYEKLF
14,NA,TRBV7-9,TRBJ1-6,ASSLARTDRNSPLH
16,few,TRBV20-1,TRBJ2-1,SARGLTSGRWSYNEQF
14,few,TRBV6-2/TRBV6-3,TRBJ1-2,ASSYVRDRGEYGYT
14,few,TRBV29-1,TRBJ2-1,SVNGLAVLSYNEQF
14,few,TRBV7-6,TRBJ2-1,ASSLTRLAGANEQF
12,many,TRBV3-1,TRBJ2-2,ASSPLESTGELF
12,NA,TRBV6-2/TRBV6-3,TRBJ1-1,ASSLYSGGTEAF
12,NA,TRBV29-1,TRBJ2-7,SAAPTGGGYEQY
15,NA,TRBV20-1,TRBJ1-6,SARARVDLLWNSPLH
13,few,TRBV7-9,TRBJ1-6,ASSSPGRSASPLH
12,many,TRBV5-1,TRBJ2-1,ASSRDAGYNEQF
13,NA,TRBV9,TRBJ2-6,ASSVRQTGANVLT
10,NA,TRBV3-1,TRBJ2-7,ASSQITYEQY
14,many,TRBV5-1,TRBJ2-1,ASSSSGLGSYNEQF
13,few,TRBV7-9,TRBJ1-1,ASSTGQGRNTEAF
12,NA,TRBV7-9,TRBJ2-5,ASSFPGPGETQY
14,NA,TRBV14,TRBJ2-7,ASSQDWTSGIYEQY
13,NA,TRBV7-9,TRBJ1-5,ASSLEGSRDQPQH
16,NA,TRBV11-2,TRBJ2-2,ASSLFPGLAVNTGELF
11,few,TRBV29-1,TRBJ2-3,SVWTGRADTQY
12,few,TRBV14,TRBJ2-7,ASSRLGTGPEQY
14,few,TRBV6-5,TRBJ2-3,ASSYLAGGPPDTQY
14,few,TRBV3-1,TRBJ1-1,ASSSSGRTGNTEAF
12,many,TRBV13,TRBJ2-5,ASSLRTGEETQY
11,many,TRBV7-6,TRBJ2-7,ASSAGTSYEQY
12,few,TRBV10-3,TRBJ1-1,AISGEGAGAEAF
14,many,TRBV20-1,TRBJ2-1,SARDLSSRPHNEQF
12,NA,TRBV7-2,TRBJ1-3,ASSLFNVGNTIY
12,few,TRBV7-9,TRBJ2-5,ASNSKVSQETQY
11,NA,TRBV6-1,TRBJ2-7,ATKPGQGFEQY
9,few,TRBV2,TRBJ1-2,ASKTAWGYT
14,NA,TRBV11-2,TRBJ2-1,ASSSSGGLIGDEQF
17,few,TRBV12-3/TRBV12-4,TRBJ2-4,ASSRGLAGRGSTKNIQY
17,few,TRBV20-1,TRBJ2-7,SASENRIATGRSPYEQY
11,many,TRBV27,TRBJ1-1,ASSFGGRTEAF
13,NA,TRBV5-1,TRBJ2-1,ASSFLGPPYNEQF
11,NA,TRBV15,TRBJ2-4,ATSAGAKNIQY
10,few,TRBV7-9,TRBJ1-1,ASSNENTEAF
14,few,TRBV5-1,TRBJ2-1,ASSISTYRSYNEQF
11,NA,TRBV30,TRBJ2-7,AWSEDFSYEQY
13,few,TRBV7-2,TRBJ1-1,ASSLGGGAGDEAF
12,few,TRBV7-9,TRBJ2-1,ASSLAGRGGEQF
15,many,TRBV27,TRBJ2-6,ASSYRDRVSGANVLT
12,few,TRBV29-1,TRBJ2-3,SVEGLALADTQY
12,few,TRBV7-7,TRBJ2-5,ASSLVVGQETQY
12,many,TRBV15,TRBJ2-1,ATSTLAGFNEQF
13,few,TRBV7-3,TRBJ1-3,ASSDRTGGENTIY